The clone carrying this T cell receptor (beta chain) was seen many times. No antigen is known for it. The record originates from a study of regulatory T cells in long-lasting Graves disease. Notes on the study in general: There was favoring of TRBV28, TRBJ1-2 and TRBJ2-5 in persistent disease.

Relying on iRepertoire HTBI primers and Arm-PCR of CDR3 regions, the team built TCR beta libraries. TCRdb processed the multiplex PCR reads anew with MiXCR; each CDR3 protein has one entry. This table has around 480,000 distinct CDR3 sequences, roughly 16% appearing once. Stated time point: newly diagnosed GD, antithyroid drugs for less than 3 months. PBMCs were the source of the RNA used for TCR sequencing. The CDR3 sequence is 16 residues long. The V gene's germline CDR1 is SGHAT and CDR2 FQNNGV. Deletions cut 0 bases from V and 5 bases from J, with 16 bases between. These data are also associated with another study on T cells in Graves' hyperthyroidism and ophthalmopathy.

This specimen consisted of peripheral blood mononuclear cells (PBMCs), obtained at new diagnosis, from a patient treated with antithyroid drugs. This TCR came from a middle-aged woman with Graves disease. The chain uses TRBV11-2 and TRBJ1-2, with no clear D. The CDR3 bases are TGTGCCAGCAGCTTAGATACGATCAGACGCCTTTATGGCTACACCTTC. It translates to CASSLDTIRRLYGYTF.